The 26 T cell receptor beta chains presented below share a single source sample, sequenced in a study of T cell responses to AZD1222 COVID-19 vaccine. This table comes from immunoSEQ multiplex PCR, and its TCRdb copy is limited to in-frame clones, with some not included. The sample carries about 140,000 clones, less than 95% recorded once. The sequenced sample was peripheral blood, obtained 28 days after the second AZD1222 dose. These receptors were taken from an adult who received the AZD1222 COVID-19 vaccine.

Concerning this clone: An end of the junction does not agree with germline; a read error may underlie this. The V and J genes are TRBV7-7 and TRBJ2-1, with 7 positions matching TRBD1. Per germline, CDR1 SSHAT and CDR2 FNYEAQ (reference sequence). The CDR3 totals 16 residues. The CDR3 DNA is TGTGCTAGCAGCCCCGAGGGGGCCATATTTTACAATGAGCAGTTCTTC. Residues: CASSPEGAIFYNEQFF.

This clone was picked up a small number of times. This chain links TRBV5-6 with TRBJ2-7; 9 bases align to TRBD2. V gave up 5 bases and J gave up 7 bases; unmatched junction bases: 16. The CDR3 covers 16 residues. The germline CDR1 and CDR2 sequences are SGHDT and YYEEEE. CDR3 sequence: CASRYQGSGRSGEQYF. The CDR3 nucleotides are TGTGCCAGCAGGTACCAGGGTAGCGGGAGATCGGGGGAGCAGTACTTC.

The chain employs TRBV6-5 and TRBJ1-5; no firm D call. V was shortened by 5 bases and J by 4 bases, with 6 bases between the two germline ends. Germline V gives CDR1 MNHEY, CDR2 SVGAGI. This CDR3 contains 12 residues. This CDR3 reads CASSNPNQPQHF. CDR3 coding DNA: TGTGCCAGCAGTAATCCAAATCAGCCCCAGCATTTT.

The chain combines TRBV28 with TRBJ2-3, with D perhaps matching TRBD1 (5 bases). V lost 5 bases and J lost 7, with 10 bases in between. The CDR3 is 12 residues long. Germline V CDR1 and CDR2: MDHEN, SYDVKM. The chain's CDR3 is CASSRQGNTQYF. The CDR3 DNA is TGTGCCAGCAGTCGGCAGGGTAATACGCAGTATTTT.

V usage is TRBV10-3 and J usage is TRBJ1-1, with TRBD1 matching 11 bases. This CDR3 has 13 amino acids. After removal of 6 bases from V and 4 bases from J, the junction contained 1 base not matched to a gene. Looked up from germline, CDR1 is ENHRY and CDR2 is SYGVKD. CDR3 bases: TGTGCCATCAGCGGGACAGGGGGCACTGAAGCTTTCTTT. As protein: CAISGTGGTEAFF.

The J gene is TRBJ2-7, the V gene TRBV28; 9 bases fit TRBD2. The CDR3 runs to 15 residues. V lost 6 bases to trimming and J lost 2 bases; unmatched junction nucleotides: 8. Germline assignment: CDR1 MDHEN and CDR2 SYDVKM. CDR3 sequence reads: CASRRAGGYTYEQYF. The CDR3 DNA reads TGTGCCAGCAGGAGAGCGGGGGGATATACCTACGAGCAGTACTTC.

The V gene is TRBV5-1, the J gene TRBJ1-6, with TRBD1 identical over 8 bases. V lost 9 bases, J lost 7 bases, and 6 bases stayed unmatched. Germline-derived CDR1 and CDR2 are SGHRS and YFSETQ. The CDR3 loop spans 13 amino acids. CDR3 nucleotide sequence: TGCGCCACCCAGGGGGCGGAAAATTCACCCCTCCACTTT. As protein: CATQGAENSPLHF. The whole variable domain, filled in from reference TRBV5-1 and TRBJ1-6, reads KAGVTQTPRYLIKTRGQQVTLSCSPISGHRSVSWYQQTPGQGLQFLFEYFSETQRNKGNFPGRFSGRQFSNSRSEMNVSTLELGDSALYLCATQGAENSPLHFGNGTRLTVT.

The chain carries TRBV5-1 and TRBJ1-5; D possibly corresponds to TRBD1 (6 bases). Germline values: CDR1 SGHRS, CDR2 YFSETQ. This CDR3 has 15 residues. Trimming shortened V by 2 bases and J by 6 bases, and 15 bases separated the two germline ends. Written as DNA, the CDR3 is TGCGCCAGCAGCTTAGTCGAGGGGGTCGGTCAGCCCCAGCATTTT. Protein product: CASSLVEGVGQPQHF.

This chain links TRBV2 with TRBJ2-2; D unclear. V gave up 7 bases and J gave up 3 bases, with 9 bases separating them. The CDR3 loop spans 13 amino acids. The germline V gene has CDR1 SNHLY and CDR2 FYNNEI. The CDR3 bases are TGTGCCAGCATGAGAGACTACACCGGGGAGCTGTTTTTT. It translates to CASMRDYTGELFF.

This chain links TRBV28 with TRBJ1-6; D call uncertain. Looked up from germline, CDR1 is MDHEN and CDR2 is SYDVKM. The ends were cut back, 8 bases at V and 11 bases at J, with 7 bases in the middle. The CDR3 spans 10 residues. The CDR3 DNA is TGTGCCAGCGGGTTGGCACCCCTCCACTTT. Amino acids: CASGLAPLHF.

The rearrangement uses TRBV6-2 or TRBV6-3 and TRBJ2-3, with D unclear. CDR3 length: 14 residues. The germline V gene encodes CDR1 MNHEY and CDR2 SVGEGT. V lost 5 bases and J 0 bases, leaving 9 bases between the germline ends. The CDR3 region is CASSPSSSTDTQYF. The CDR3 bases are TGTGCCAGCAGTCCCTCATCTAGCACAGATACGCAGTATTTT.

The chain links TRBV6-5 to TRBJ1-2, with 7 bases fitting TRBD1. The germline V gene has CDR1 MNHEY and CDR2 SVGAGI. J lost 4 bases, V lost 2 bases, and 7 bases had no gene match. The CDR3 runs 15 residues. The DNA of the CDR3 is TGTGCCAGCAGTTACGGGGGACAGCTTACCTATGGCTACACCTTC. Translation: CASSYGGQLTYGYTF.

The rearrangement joins TRBV28 to TRBJ1-2, with 7 nucleotides matching TRBD1. Germline V lookup: CDR1 MDHEN, CDR2 SYDVKM. V lost 8 bases and J lost 6; bases outside the gene matches: 6. This CDR3 is built from 12 residues. CDR3 coding DNA: TGTGCCAGCTTTGGCACAGGGGATGGCTACACCTTC. Translated: CASFGTGDGYTF.

The rearrangement uses TRBV18 and TRBJ1-1; 7 bases match TRBD1. Germline values: CDR1 KGHSH, CDR2 LQKENI. There are 16 residues in the CDR3. The J segment lost 6 bases and the V segment lost 5 bases, leaving 15 bases of the junction unmatched. The CDR3 region is CASSALGTASMAEAFF. The CDR3, as DNA: TGTGCCAGCTCAGCACTCGGGACAGCCTCTATGGCTGAAGCTTTCTTT.

The rearrangement uses TRBV6-5 and TRBJ2-7; tentative D call: TRBD2 (5 bases). The CDR3 is 14 residues long. Deletions cut 7 bases from V and 6 bases from J, with 19 bases between. Germline values: CDR1 MNHEY, CDR2 SVGAGI. The CDR3 loop reads CASTPRGRGREQYF. The CDR3 DNA reads TGTGCCAGCACCCCCCGTGGACGCGGGCGCGAGCAGTACTTC.

The chain joins TRBV4-2 to TRBJ1-6; maybe TRBD1 (5 bases). Germline V lookup: CDR1 LGHNA, CDR2 YNFKEQ. The V end lost 0 bases, the J end lost 9 bases, and 18 bases lay between the germline ends. This CDR3 comprises 17 residues. DNA of the CDR3: TGTGCCAGCAGCCAAGATCCGAGGTCGCAGGGTGGTTCACCCCTCCACTTT. Its translation: CASSQDPRSQGGSPLHF.

This chain uses TRBV4-2 with TRBJ1-5; D remains ambiguous. The CDR3 spans 13 residues. V was shortened by 0 bases and J by 6 bases, with 6 bases between the two germline ends. Germline-derived CDR1 and CDR2 are LGHNA and YNFKEQ. Written as DNA, the CDR3 is TGTGCCAGCAGCCAAGATTCGGGTCAGCCCCAGCATTTT. It yields the protein CASSQDSGQPQHF.

This clone was seen only once. CDR3 bases: TGCAGCGTCCAGCGGGGGGGCCTGATAGAGACCCAGTACTTC. The encoded protein is CSVQRGGLIETQYF. J is TRBJ2-5 and V is TRBV29-1; 10 nucleotides line up with TRBD2. Unmatched junction bases numbered 8, after V lost 6 bases and J lost 4 bases. The CDR3 is made up of 14 amino acids. Germline V gene data show CDR1 as SQVTM and CDR2 as ANQGSEA.

The genes are TRBV28 and TRBJ1-2; 7 bases align to TRBD1. CDR1 is MDHEN, CDR2 SYDVKM, per germline. Unmatched junction bases numbered 12, after V lost 6 bases and J lost 8 bases. This CDR3 is built from 14 residues. The CDR3 DNA reads TGTGCCAGCAGCCCTACACAGGGGACCTGGGGCTACACCTTC. Translated, it gives CASSPTQGTWGYTF.

The chain has TRBV3-1 (or the pseudogene TRBV3-2) and TRBJ2-1; 10 bases are a match to TRBD2. The CDR3 spans 17 residues. Germline CDR1 reads LGHDT; CDR2 reads YNNKEL (reference sequence). V trimming: 2 bases; J trimming: 3 bases; junction bases outside the gene matches: 7. CDR3 DNA: TGTGCCAGCAGCCAACGCAGCGGGAGGGGGGGCTACAATGAGCAGTTCTTC. Its protein is CASSQRSGRGGYNEQFF.

This clone was detected only once. This rearrangement joins TRBV18 to TRBJ2-3; TRBD2 matches at 7 bases. The CDR3 has 17 residues. Germline lookup yields CDR1 KGHSH and CDR2 LQKENI. Trimming cost V 3 bases and J 0 bases; bases outside gene matches: 9. CDR3 nucleotides: TGTGCCAGCTCACCTCAACGGGGAGGGAGAAGCACAGATACGCAGTATTTT. Amino acid sequence: CASSPQRGGRSTDTQYF.

The sample holds one count of this clone. The rearrangement uses TRBV24-1 and TRBJ2-3, with D uncertain. Per germline, CDR1 KGHDR and CDR2 SFDVKD. The CDR3 has 13 amino acids. Trimming took off 2 bases at V and 8 bases at J, with 10 bases between the two ends. The DNA of the CDR3 is TGTGCCACCAGTGATTCCGCTGGTTTTACGCAGTATTTT. Translated, it gives CATSDSAGFTQYF.

The genes are TRBV5-1 and TRBJ2-2; 11 positions agree with TRBD1. V was clipped by 0 bases and J by 8 bases; unmatched bases: 21. The CDR3 runs to 21 residues. Germline V gives CDR1 SGHRS, CDR2 YFSETQ. CDR3 nucleotide sequence: TGCGCCAGCAGCTTGGGAAGGACAGGGGGCAGTTGGAACCCACAGAGAGGGGAGCTGTTTTTT. The encoded protein is CASSLGRTGGSWNPQRGELFF.

The V and J genes are TRBV7-9 and TRBJ1-2; D ambiguous. The CDR3 contains 16 residues. V gave up 1 base and J gave up 4 bases, with 16 bases separating them. From germline, CDR1 is SEHNR and CDR2 FQNEAQ (reference sequence). The CDR3 DNA follows: TGTGCCAGCAGCTTAGGGGTCGACGCGGAACTCTATGGCTACACCTTC. Protein: CASSLGVDAELYGYTF. Complete variable domain (other parts from reference TRBV7-9 and TRBJ1-2): DTGVSQNPRHKITKRGQNVTFRCDPISEHNRLYWYRQTLGQGPEFLTYFQNEAQLEKSRLLSDRFSAERPKGSFSTLEIQRTEQGDSAMYLCASSLGVDAELYGYTFGSGTRLTVV.

V and J are TRBV7-2 and TRBJ1-2; 8 nucleotides align to TRBD1. After removal of 6 bases from V and 4 bases from J, the junction contained 10 bases not matched to a gene. The CDR3 is 15 amino acids. CDR1 SGHTA and CDR2 FQGNSA come from the germline V gene. The CDR3 sequence is CASRWTGTGTYGYTF. The CDR3 DNA sequence: TGTGCCAGCAGGTGGACAGGGACGGGGACCTATGGCTACACCTTC.

The V call is TRBV6-5, the J call TRBJ1-5; no clear D gene. This CDR3 contains 14 residues. V lost 0 bases, J lost 3 bases, and 6 bases lay in between. Germline V lookup: CDR1 MNHEY, CDR2 SVGAGI. The CDR3 DNA sequence: TGTGCCAGCAGTTACTCGATAGCCAATCAGCCCCAGCATTTT. Its translation: CASSYSIANQPQHF.